In its sample, the clone carrying this T cell receptor beta chain was seen a few times. The source of the sample is a study of human T cells and chemical hapten exposure. The wider study: Patients' scalps got diphenylcyclopropenone weekly throughout the approximately 22-week study.

TCRdb processed the RACE reads anew with MiXCR; each CDR3 protein has one entry. The table shows some 350,000 distinct CDR3 sequences, with around 6.9% occurring only once. Time point defined: patch test 1, 2 weeks after DPC sensitization. The treatment denotes: therapeutic diphenylcyclopropenone sensitization with weekly scalp DPC. This sequence originates from a woman in her late teens or twenties with alopecia areata. Some clones in this sample may be carry-over from other donors' samples. This material consisted of whole blood, taken in connection with sensitization to the hapten diphenylcyclopropenone (DPC).

The CDR3 bases are TGTGCCAGCAGGGTTGCGGGGGGGCCTGGGGATACGCAGTATTTT. Encoded protein: CASRVAGGPGDTQYF. The chain has TRBV27 and TRBJ2-3, with 9 bases matching TRBD2. CDR3 size: 15 residues. Germline values: CDR1 MNHEY, CDR2 SMNVEV (reference sequence). Trimming took 6 bases from V and 6 from J; bases not matched to a gene: 10.